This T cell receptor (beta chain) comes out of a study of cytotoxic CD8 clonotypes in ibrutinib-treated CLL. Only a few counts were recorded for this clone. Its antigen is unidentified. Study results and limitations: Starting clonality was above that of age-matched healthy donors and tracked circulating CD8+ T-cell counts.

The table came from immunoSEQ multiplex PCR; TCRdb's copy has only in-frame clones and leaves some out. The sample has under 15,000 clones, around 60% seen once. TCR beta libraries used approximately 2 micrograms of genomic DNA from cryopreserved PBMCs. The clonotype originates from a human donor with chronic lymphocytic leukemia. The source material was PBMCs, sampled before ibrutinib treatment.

The CDR3 here is CSVEAGTGDEKLFF. Here the CDR3 DNA reads TGCAGCGTTGAAGCTGGGACAGGGGATGAAAAACTGTTTTTT. V and J are TRBV29-1 and TRBJ1-4, with 10 bases that match TRBD1. This CDR3 comprises 14 residues. Germline assignment: CDR1 SQVTM and CDR2 ANQGSEA. V shed 1 base and J 6 bases; nucleotides not matched to a gene: 2. The full variable domain, with the rest looked up from reference TRBV29-1 and TRBJ1-4, is SAVISQKPSRDICQRGTSLTIQCQVDSQVTMMFWYRQQPGQSLTLIATANQGSEATYESGFVIDKFPISRPNLTFSTLTVSNMSPEDSSIYLCSVEAGTGDEKLFFGSGTQLSVL.